One T cell receptor beta chain is described in this entry. No antigen is known for it. No much larger clone is present one base from it, and per-base qualities are unavailable. The trial excluded patients who had a history of autoimmune disease or were on systemic immunosuppression. Peripheral blood for TCR sequencing was collected from all dose cohorts at baseline, on cycle 4 day 1, and on cycle 7 day 1. Samples were obtained from an open-label, multicenter, first-in-human phase I dose-escalation trial of ivuxolimab. Adults with locally advanced or metastatic melanoma, renal cell, hepatocellular, or head and neck squamous cell carcinoma were enrolled in the trial. Before TCR sequencing, CD4+ and CD8+ T cells were separately sorted from peripheral blood. The sample is drawn from a study of OX40 agonist ivuxolimab in advanced cancers. About the full investigation: The costimulatory receptor OX40 (CD134) was targeted by ivuxolimab, a fully human IgG2 agonistic monoclonal antibody. Intravenous ivuxolimab was administered to patients every 2 weeks at six dose levels: 0.01, 0.1, 0.3, 1.5, 3 and 10 mg/kg. The monotherapy dose-escalation portion (N ≈ 57 patients) of the phase I ivuxolimab trial is reported in the paper. Partial responses occurred in three dose-escalation patients: two with cutaneous melanoma and one with hepatocellular carcinoma. Patients were allowed to have had prior anti-PD-1, anti-PD-L1 or anti-CTLA-4 therapy, and 40% of the dose-escalation patients had been treated with checkpoint inhibitors. Peripheral TCRbeta sequencing aimed to test whether ivuxolimab altered TCR sequence diversity and caused clonal T-cell expansion. Among the approximately 50 dose-escalation patients, 19 had hepatocellular carcinoma, approximately 15 melanoma, 9 renal cell carcinoma and 9 head and neck cancer. A male proportion of under 85% and a mean age of 60 years, ranging from 23 to 79, were recorded for the dose-escalation cohort. Beyond this particular receptor, the publication reports: After ivuxolimab, expanded clones were on average more numerous among CD8+ T cells than among CD4+ T cells. The antigen specificity of the peripheral T cells that underwent clonal expansion was not determined. Low levels of normalized T-cell clonal expansion were also seen in some patients who did not respond. Clonal expansion of both CD4+ and CD8+ blood T cells was observed from baseline to week 6 at doses 0.1 to 3.0 mg/kg. Partial responders in the 0.1-3.0 mg/kg groups had among the lowest normalized peripheral clonal expansion, especially among CD8+ T cells.

CDR1 and CDR2, looked up from the germline V gene (reference sequence), are LNHDA and SQIVND. Inclusive of the bounding cysteine and phenylalanine, the CDR3 is 17 residues long. Only the CDR3 DNA is retained, 51 bases long and in frame from the first base. V lost 3 bases and J lost 4 bases, and the count of bases not matched to a germline gene is 8. Genomic DNA was extracted from sorted cells for sequencing of the TCRbeta CDR3 region. TCRbeta CDR3 regions were sequenced using the immunoSEQ Assay. In its TCRdb copy, this immuneACCESS table keeps in-frame sequences only and misses some clones. Where compared with another copy, unresolved V genes explain less than half of these, and the others have no known cause. Recorded for this sample are just over 14,000 clones; about 89% of them occurred a single time. The ten top clones hold around a quarter of the sample.

This sample comprised CD4+ or CD8+ T cells sorted from blood, obtained in a trial of the OX40 agonist ivuxolimab. The receptor was derived from an adult with an advanced solid tumor such as melanoma, head and neck, liver or kidney cancer. The chain was built from TRBV19 and TRBJ1-5, and 11 bases in between align with TRBD1. In nucleotide form, the sequence is TGTGCCAGTAGTATCGGCCGGGACAGGGGGTGGAATCAGCCCCAGCATTTT. It codes for CASSIGRDRGWNQPQHF.